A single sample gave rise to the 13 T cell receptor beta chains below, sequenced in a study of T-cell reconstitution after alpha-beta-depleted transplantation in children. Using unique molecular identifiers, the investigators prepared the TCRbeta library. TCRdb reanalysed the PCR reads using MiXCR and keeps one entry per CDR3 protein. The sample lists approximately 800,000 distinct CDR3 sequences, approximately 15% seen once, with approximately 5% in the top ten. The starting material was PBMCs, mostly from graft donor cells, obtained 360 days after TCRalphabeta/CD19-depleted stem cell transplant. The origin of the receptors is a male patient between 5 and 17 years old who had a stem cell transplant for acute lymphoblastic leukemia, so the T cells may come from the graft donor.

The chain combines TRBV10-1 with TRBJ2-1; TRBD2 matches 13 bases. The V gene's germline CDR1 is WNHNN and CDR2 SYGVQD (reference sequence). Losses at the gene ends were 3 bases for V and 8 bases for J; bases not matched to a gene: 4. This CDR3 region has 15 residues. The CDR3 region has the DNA TGCGCCAGCAGTGATAGGACTAGCGGGAGTTATGAGCAGTTCTTC. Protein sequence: CASSDRTSGSYEQFF.

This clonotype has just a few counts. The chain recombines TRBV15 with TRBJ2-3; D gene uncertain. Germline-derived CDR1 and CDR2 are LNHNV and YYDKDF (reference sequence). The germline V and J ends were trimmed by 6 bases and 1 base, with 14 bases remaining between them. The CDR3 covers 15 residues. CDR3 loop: CATSTPTTRTDTQYF. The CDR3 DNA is TGTGCCACCAGTACCCCGACCACTCGCACAGATACGCAGTATTTT. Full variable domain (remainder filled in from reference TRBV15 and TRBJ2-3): DAMVIQNPRYQVTQFGKPVTLSCSQTLNHNVMYWYQQKSSQAPKLLFHYYDKDFNNEADTPDNFQSRRPNTSFCFLDIRSPGLGDTAMYLCATSTPTTRTDTQYFGPGTRLTVL.

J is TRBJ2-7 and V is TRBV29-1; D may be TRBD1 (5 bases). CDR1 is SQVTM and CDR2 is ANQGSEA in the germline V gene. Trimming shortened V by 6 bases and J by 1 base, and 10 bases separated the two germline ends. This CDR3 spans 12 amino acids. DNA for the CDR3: TGCAGCGTCTCCCAGGGTTCCTACGAGCAGTACTTC. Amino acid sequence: CSVSQGSYEQYF.

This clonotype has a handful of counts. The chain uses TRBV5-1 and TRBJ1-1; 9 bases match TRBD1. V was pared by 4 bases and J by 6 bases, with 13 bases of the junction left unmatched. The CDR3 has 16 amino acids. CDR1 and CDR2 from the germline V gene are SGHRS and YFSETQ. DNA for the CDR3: TGCGCCAGCAGCCCTGGTTGGGGGACAGGGCGGCCTGAAGCTTTCTTT. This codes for CASSPGWGTGRPEAFF.

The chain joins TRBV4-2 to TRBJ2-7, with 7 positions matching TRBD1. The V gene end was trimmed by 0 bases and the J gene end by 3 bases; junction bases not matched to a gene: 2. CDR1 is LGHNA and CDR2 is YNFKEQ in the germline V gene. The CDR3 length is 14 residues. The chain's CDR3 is CASSQEQGRYEQYF. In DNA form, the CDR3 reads TGTGCCAGCAGCCAAGAACAGGGGCGCTACGAGCAGTACTTC.

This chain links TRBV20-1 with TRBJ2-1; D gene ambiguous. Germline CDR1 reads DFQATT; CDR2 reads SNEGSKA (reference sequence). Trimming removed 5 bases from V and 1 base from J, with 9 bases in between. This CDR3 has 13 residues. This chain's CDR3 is CSAPLRSYNEQFF. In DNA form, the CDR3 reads TGCAGTGCTCCTCTTAGGTCCTACAATGAGCAGTTCTTC.

In DNA, the CDR3 is TGTGCCAGCCGGGTCGGGAGGGGGCGCCCAGATACGCAGTATTTT. Residues: CASRVGRGRPDTQYF. The V gene is TRBV25-1, the J gene TRBJ2-3; perhaps TRBD2 as D (8 bases). The ends were cut back, 8 bases at V and 4 bases at J, with 19 bases in the middle. The germline CDR1 and CDR2 sequences are MGHDK and SYGVNS. The CDR3 runs 15 residues.

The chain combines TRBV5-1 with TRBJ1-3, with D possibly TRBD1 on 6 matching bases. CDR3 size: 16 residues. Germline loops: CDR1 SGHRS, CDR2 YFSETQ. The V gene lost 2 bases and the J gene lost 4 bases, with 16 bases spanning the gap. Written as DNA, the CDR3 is TGCGCCAGCAGCTTTACAACAGGGTTGTCCGGAAACACCATATATTTT. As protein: CASSFTTGLSGNTIYF.

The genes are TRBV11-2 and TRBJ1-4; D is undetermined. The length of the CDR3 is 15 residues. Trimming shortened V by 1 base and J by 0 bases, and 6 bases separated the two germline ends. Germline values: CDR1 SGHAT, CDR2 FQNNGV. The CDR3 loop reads CASSLGPATNEKLFF. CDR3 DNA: TGTGCCAGCAGCTTAGGACCAGCAACTAATGAAAAACTGTTTTTT.

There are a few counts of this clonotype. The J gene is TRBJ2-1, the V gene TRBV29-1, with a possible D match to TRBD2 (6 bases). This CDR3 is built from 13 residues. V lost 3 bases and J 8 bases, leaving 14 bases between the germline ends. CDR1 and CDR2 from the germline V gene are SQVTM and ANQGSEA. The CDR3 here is CSVENGSGDEQFF. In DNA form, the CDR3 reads TGCAGCGTTGAGAACGGGAGCGGCGATGAGCAGTTCTTC.

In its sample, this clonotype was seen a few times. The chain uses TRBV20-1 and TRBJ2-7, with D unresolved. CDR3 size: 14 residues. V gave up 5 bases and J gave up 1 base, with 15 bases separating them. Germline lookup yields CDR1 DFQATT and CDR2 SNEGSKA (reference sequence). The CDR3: CSALRTGSSYEQYF. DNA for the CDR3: TGCAGTGCTCTTAGAACCGGTTCTTCCTACGAGCAGTACTTC.

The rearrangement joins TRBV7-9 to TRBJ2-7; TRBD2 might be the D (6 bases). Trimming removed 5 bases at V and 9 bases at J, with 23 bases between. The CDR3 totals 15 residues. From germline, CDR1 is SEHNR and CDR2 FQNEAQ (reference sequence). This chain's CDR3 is CASSPVEWRTTAQYF. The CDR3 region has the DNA TGTGCCAGCAGCCCTGTTGAGTGGCGGACTACGGCGCAGTACTTC.

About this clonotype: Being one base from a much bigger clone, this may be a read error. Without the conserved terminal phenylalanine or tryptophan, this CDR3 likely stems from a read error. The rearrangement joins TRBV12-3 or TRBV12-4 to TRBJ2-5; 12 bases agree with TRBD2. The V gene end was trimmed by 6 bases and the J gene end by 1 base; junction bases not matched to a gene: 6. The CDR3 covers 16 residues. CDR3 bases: TGTGCCAGCAGCCGCCAACTAGCGGGAGGCCAAGAGACCCAGTACTTG. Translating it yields CASSRQLAGGQETQYL.